These T cell receptor beta chains were read from a single sample in a study of neurological immune-mediated disorders. TCRdb passed the 5' RACE reads through MiXCR, listing each CDR3 protein once. This sample has around 46,000 distinct CDR3 sequences, with under 2% found just once. The sample consisted of PBMCs. Receptors originate from a woman aged 40 to 50 with multiple sclerosis. CDR3s include the opening cysteine and the closing phenylalanine or tryptophan. The order of the fields is D gene, clone size, J gene, V gene, CDR3 protein, CDR3 DNA. A D gene is named only where the DNA matches it firmly. Where a row states a size, it is once, few, many or the class of an expanded clone; other rows omit it.

d_gene: TRBD2; abundance: .; j_gene: TRBJ2-2; v_gene: TRBV7-6; CDR3aa: CASSRGAGGVGELFF; CDR3nt: TGTGCCAGCAGCCGCGGGGCGGGGGGCGTCGGGGAGCTGTTTTTT
d_gene: TRBD2; abundance: many; j_gene: TRBJ2-3; v_gene: TRBV28; CDR3aa: CASSPLAGPTDTQYF; CDR3nt: TGTGCCAGCAGTCCACTAGCGGGGCCCACAGATACGCAGTATTTT
d_gene: .; abundance: many; j_gene: TRBJ1-3; v_gene: TRBV5-6; CDR3aa: CASSYLGGASIYF; CDR3nt: TGTGCCAGCAGCTACCTTGGGGGAGCAAGCATATATTTT
d_gene: .; abundance: many; j_gene: TRBJ2-7; v_gene: TRBV5-1; CDR3aa: CASSLDPAGEQYF; CDR3nt: TGCGCCAGCAGCTTGGACCCAGCCGGAGAGCAGTACTTC
d_gene: .; abundance: many; j_gene: TRBJ2-4; v_gene: TRBV7-2; CDR3aa: CASSLDPGAKNIQYF; CDR3nt: TGTGCCAGCAGCTTGGATCCGGGGGCCAAAAACATTCAGTACTTC
d_gene: TRBD1; abundance: few; j_gene: TRBJ1-3; v_gene: TRBV6-5; CDR3aa: CASSYSRDSGGNTIYF; CDR3nt: TGTGCCAGCAGTTACTCGAGGGACAGCGGGGGAAACACCATATATTTT
d_gene: .; abundance: many; j_gene: TRBJ2-7; v_gene: TRBV18; CDR3aa: CASSPRNYEQYF; CDR3nt: TGTGCCAGCTCACCACGGAACTACGAGCAGTACTTC
d_gene: .; abundance: many; j_gene: TRBJ2-5; v_gene: TRBV21-1; CDR3aa: CASSSGPGGGPLETQYF; CDR3nt: TGTGCCAGCAGCTCTGGGCCCGGCGGGGGACCTCTAGAGACCCAGTACTTC
d_gene: .; abundance: many; j_gene: TRBJ2-1; v_gene: TRBV3-1; CDR3aa: CASSQDWRAPGNEQFF; CDR3nt: TGTGCCAGCAGCCAAGATTGGAGGGCTCCGGGGAATGAGCAGTTCTTC
d_gene: .; abundance: many; j_gene: TRBJ1-5; v_gene: TRBV20-1; CDR3aa: CSARDPRGNYNQPQHF; CDR3nt: TGCAGTGCTAGAGACCCGCGGGGGAACTACAATCAGCCCCAGCATTTT
d_gene: .; abundance: many; j_gene: TRBJ1-1; v_gene: TRBV3-1; CDR3aa: CASSQAPLSPRTGTEAFF; CDR3nt: TGTGCCAGCAGCCAAGCCCCCCTTAGCCCCCGGACGGGCACTGAAGCTTTCTTT
d_gene: TRBD1; abundance: .; j_gene: TRBJ2-7; v_gene: TRBV18; CDR3aa: CASSPLTGVYEQYF; CDR3nt: TGTGCCAGCTCACCCTTAACAGGGGTCTACGAGCAGTACTTC
d_gene: TRBD1; abundance: many; j_gene: TRBJ1-1; v_gene: TRBV7-9; CDR3aa: CASSGQGDTEAFF; CDR3nt: TGTGCCAGCAGCGGACAGGGTGACACTGAAGCTTTCTTT
d_gene: .; abundance: many; j_gene: TRBJ2-1; v_gene: TRBV5-5; CDR3aa: CASSLAYRVGYNEQFF; CDR3nt: TGTGCCAGCAGCTTGGCCTACAGGGTGGGGTACAATGAGCAGTTCTTC
d_gene: .; abundance: many; j_gene: TRBJ2-3; v_gene: TRBV9; CDR3aa: CASSVVVDTQYF; CDR3nt: TGTGCCAGCAGCGTAGTTGTAGATACGCAGTATTTT
d_gene: .; abundance: many; j_gene: TRBJ1-3; v_gene: TRBV5-1; CDR3aa: CASSLDTAGNTIYF; CDR3nt: TGCGCCAGCAGCTTGGATACAGCTGGAAACACCATATATTTT
d_gene: .; abundance: many; j_gene: TRBJ1-1; v_gene: TRBV10-2; CDR3aa: CASSEHGDTEAFF; CDR3nt: TGCGCCAGCAGTGAGCATGGGGACACTGAAGCTTTCTTT
d_gene: TRBD1; abundance: many; j_gene: TRBJ1-2; v_gene: TRBV7-2; CDR3aa: CASSPGGRGYDGYTF; CDR3nt: TGTGCCAGCAGCCCCGGCGGCAGGGGGTACGATGGCTACACCTTC
d_gene: TRBD1; abundance: many; j_gene: TRBJ1-1; v_gene: TRBV7-2; CDR3aa: CASSLRQGAMRAFF; CDR3nt: TGTGCCAGCAGCTTACGTCAGGGGGCCATGCGGGCTTTCTTT
d_gene: .; abundance: many; j_gene: TRBJ2-7; v_gene: TRBV5-1; CDR3aa: CASSLDRVPNEQYF; CDR3nt: TGCGCCAGCAGCTTGGACAGGGTTCCTAACGAGCAGTACTTC
d_gene: TRBD1; abundance: many; j_gene: TRBJ2-7; v_gene: TRBV20-1; CDR3aa: CSARAGQGLSYEQYF; CDR3nt: TGCAGTGCTAGAGCGGGACAGGGCCTCTCCTACGAGCAGTACTTC
d_gene: TRBD1; abundance: .; j_gene: TRBJ1-1; v_gene: TRBV5-1; CDR3aa: CASSLEGQGLGAFF; CDR3nt: TGCGCCAGCAGCTTGGAGGGACAGGGGTTGGGGGCTTTCTTT
d_gene: .; abundance: many; j_gene: TRBJ2-2; v_gene: TRBV5-1; CDR3aa: CASATGPNTGELFF; CDR3nt: TGCGCCAGCGCGACAGGCCCGAACACCGGGGAGCTGTTTTTT
d_gene: .; abundance: many; j_gene: TRBJ2-7; v_gene: TRBV7-9; CDR3aa: CASSQVGLSYEQYF; CDR3nt: TGTGCCAGCAGCCAAGTGGGACTCTCCTACGAGCAGTACTTC
d_gene: .; abundance: many; j_gene: TRBJ1-5; v_gene: TRBV27; CDR3aa: CASSSRAWGNQPQHF; CDR3nt: TGTGCCAGCAGTTCACGGGCATGGGGCAATCAGCCCCAGCATTTT
d_gene: .; abundance: many; j_gene: TRBJ1-2; v_gene: TRBV20-1; CDR3aa: CSARPPGIGGYTF; CDR3nt: TGCAGTGCTAGACCCCCGGGGATAGGTGGCTACACCTTC
d_gene: TRBD2; abundance: many; j_gene: TRBJ2-3; v_gene: TRBV5-1; CDR3aa: CASRSGLAGEGDTQYF; CDR3nt: TGCGCCAGCAGATCAGGACTAGCGGGGGAAGGAGATACGCAGTATTTT
d_gene: .; abundance: many; j_gene: TRBJ1-1; v_gene: TRBV11-2; CDR3aa: CASSSLAVHTEAFF; CDR3nt: TGTGCCAGCAGCTCCTTGGCGGTTCACACTGAAGCTTTCTTT
d_gene: .; abundance: many; j_gene: TRBJ1-1; v_gene: TRBV20-1; CDR3aa: CSARQGIKGTEAFF; CDR3nt: TGCAGTGCTAGACAGGGGATCAAGGGGACTGAAGCTTTCTTT
d_gene: TRBD1; abundance: many; j_gene: TRBJ1-6; v_gene: TRBV25-1; CDR3aa: CASSAIDRDDSPLHF; CDR3nt: TGTGCCAGCAGTGCGATTGACAGGGACGACTCACCCCTCCACTTT
d_gene: TRBD2; abundance: many; j_gene: TRBJ2-3; v_gene: TRBV7-9; CDR3aa: CASSPVAGTSTDTQYF; CDR3nt: TGTGCCAGCAGCCCCGTAGCGGGGACTAGCACAGATACGCAGTATTTT
d_gene: TRBD2; abundance: many; j_gene: TRBJ2-3; v_gene: TRBV5-1; CDR3aa: CASSPDSGGYGDTQYF; CDR3nt: TGCGCCAGCAGCCCAGATAGCGGGGGGTACGGCGATACGCAGTATTTT
d_gene: TRBD1; abundance: many; j_gene: TRBJ1-2; v_gene: TRBV19; CDR3aa: CASSISGDRGGGYTF; CDR3nt: TGTGCCAGTAGTATATCCGGGGACAGGGGCGGAGGCTACACCTTC
d_gene: .; abundance: .; j_gene: TRBJ1-2; v_gene: TRBV3-1; CDR3aa: CASSQVPARGEGTF; CDR3nt: TGTGCCAGCAGCCAAGTCCCGGCCAGGGGAGAAGGGACCTTC
d_gene: .; abundance: .; j_gene: TRBJ1-1; v_gene: TRBV5-4; CDR3aa: CASSPGGGAEAFF; CDR3nt: TGTGCCAGCTCCCCGGGCGGGGGCGCTGAAGCTTTCTTT
d_gene: .; abundance: many; j_gene: TRBJ2-3; v_gene: TRBV7-9; CDR3aa: CASSPGSDTQYF; CDR3nt: TGTGCCAGCAGTCCCGGCAGCGATACGCAGTATTTT
d_gene: .; abundance: many; j_gene: TRBJ1-2; v_gene: TRBV9; CDR3aa: CASSAHREGGNYGYTF; CDR3nt: TGTGCCAGCAGCGCCCACAGGGAAGGGGGTAACTATGGCTACACCTTC
d_gene: .; abundance: many; j_gene: TRBJ2-3; v_gene: TRBV6-6; CDR3aa: CASSSPEGGKDTQYF; CDR3nt: TGTGCCAGCAGCTCCCCGGAGGGGGGCAAAGATACGCAGTATTTT
d_gene: TRBD1; abundance: many; j_gene: TRBJ1-5; v_gene: TRBV20-1; CDR3aa: CSASPGDRGFNQPQHF; CDR3nt: TGCAGTGCTAGCCCTGGGGACAGGGGCTTTAATCAGCCCCAGCATTTT
d_gene: TRBD1; abundance: many; j_gene: TRBJ2-7; v_gene: TRBV7-2; CDR3aa: CASSRDRASYEQYF; CDR3nt: TGTGCCAGCAGCCGGGACAGGGCCTCCTACGAGCAGTACTTC
d_gene: TRBD1; abundance: many; j_gene: TRBJ1-6; v_gene: TRBV7-9; CDR3aa: CASSLVQGSSPLHF; CDR3nt: TGTGCCAGCAGCTTAGTACAGGGGAGCTCACCCCTCCACTTT
d_gene: .; abundance: medium-sized; j_gene: TRBJ2-2; v_gene: TRBV15; CDR3aa: CATSRVLDTGELFF; CDR3nt: TGTGCCACCAGCAGAGTCTTGGACACCGGGGAGCTGTTTTTT
d_gene: .; abundance: many; j_gene: TRBJ1-1; v_gene: TRBV5-1; CDR3aa: CASSSRAAVDTEAFF; CDR3nt: TGCGCCAGCAGCTCCCGGGCCGCGGTGGACACTGAAGCTTTCTTT
d_gene: .; abundance: few; j_gene: TRBJ2-3; v_gene: TRBV5-4; CDR3aa: CASSLDSGFTDTQYF; CDR3nt: TGTGCCAGCAGCTTAGACAGCGGGTTCACAGATACGCAGTATTTT
d_gene: TRBD1; abundance: few; j_gene: TRBJ2-2; v_gene: TRBV7-2; CDR3aa: CASKTGGSAGALFF; CDR3nt: TGTGCCAGCAAGACAGGGGGTTCAGCCGGGGCGCTGTTTTTT
d_gene: .; abundance: many; j_gene: TRBJ1-5; v_gene: TRBV2; CDR3aa: CANSKWSNQPQHF; CDR3nt: TGTGCCAACTCTAAATGGAGCAATCAGCCCCAGCATTTT
d_gene: TRBD1; abundance: many; j_gene: TRBJ1-2; v_gene: TRBV20-1; CDR3aa: CSARDRSRSWGYTF; CDR3nt: TGCAGTGCACGGGACAGGTCAAGATCATGGGGCTACACCTTC
d_gene: TRBD1; abundance: many; j_gene: TRBJ2-2; v_gene: TRBV5-1; CDR3aa: CASSLGQGNTGELFF; CDR3nt: TGCGCCAGCAGCTTGGGACAGGGGAACACCGGGGAGCTGTTTTTT
d_gene: .; abundance: many; j_gene: TRBJ1-1; v_gene: TRBV10-3; CDR3aa: CAISESFGGENTEAFF; CDR3nt: TGTGCCATCAGTGAGTCATTTGGGGGGGAGAACACTGAAGCTTTCTTT
d_gene: .; abundance: many; j_gene: TRBJ2-7; v_gene: TRBV10-3; CDR3aa: CAISLTVLYEQYF; CDR3nt: TGTGCCATCAGTCTGACGGTTCTCTACGAGCAGTACTTC
d_gene: .; abundance: .; j_gene: TRBJ2-5; v_gene: TRBV20-1; CDR3aa: CSARADQQETQYF; CDR3nt: TGCAGTGCTAGAGCGGACCAGCAAGAGACCCAGTACTTC
d_gene: .; abundance: many; j_gene: TRBJ2-7; v_gene: TRBV20-1; CDR3aa: CSARGDYEQYF; CDR3nt: TGCAGTGCTAGAGGGGACTACGAGCAGTACTTC
d_gene: .; abundance: few; j_gene: TRBJ2-1; v_gene: TRBV20-1; CDR3aa: CSADAISSYNEQFF; CDR3nt: TGCAGTGCCGATGCCATTAGCTCCTACAATGAGCAGTTCTTC
d_gene: .; abundance: many; j_gene: TRBJ2-7; v_gene: TRBV20-1; CDR3aa: CSARDSGRGDEQYF; CDR3nt: TGCAGTGCTAGAGATTCGGGTAGGGGCGACGAGCAGTACTTC